The T cell receptor beta chain under discussion was sequenced for a study of CD8+CD57+ T cells in acquired aplastic anemia. Sequenced patients had shown CD8+CD57+ cell expansion by flow cytometry. On this clonotype: Its antigen is not identified.

Broader study findings: Shared by patients and controls, some 29 CD8+ CDR3s were abundant in patients.

Genomic DNA, serving as template, underwent TCR beta VDJ and CDR3 profiling. MiXCR, applied by TCRdb to the reads, yields one record per CDR3 protein. The sample carries some 170,000 distinct CDR3 sequences, 40% to 55% recorded once. The CDR3 sequence is 13 residues long. Per germline, CDR1 SGHTA and CDR2 FQGTGA. Trimming removed 5 bases from V and 5 bases from J, with 12 bases in between. V usage is TRBV7-3 and J usage is TRBJ2-5, with no clear D. The receptor comes from a human donor with aplastic anemia. Sequencing used sorted CD4+, CD8+, or CD8+CD57+ T cells (not recorded which) from PBMCs. The CDR3 spells CASSISTSETQYF. As DNA, the CDR3 is TGTGCCAGCAGCATTAGCACGAGCGAGACCCAGTACTTC.